This entry lists 8 T cell receptor beta chains sequenced from one sample in a study of shared clonotypes between healthy human individuals. The data were produced by immunoSEQ multiplex PCR, yet TCRdb's version contains in-frame clones alone and is incomplete. The table has roughly 2,300,000 clones, about nine tenths seen once. The sequenced material came from naive CD4+ T cells from PBMCs. Subset here: CD45RA+ positively selected. These TCRs come from a man younger than 35 in good health. Some clones in this sample may be carry-over from other donors' samples.

This chain links TRBV10-3 with TRBJ2-7, with D perhaps matching TRBD1 (6 bases). The germline V and J ends were trimmed by 5 bases and 3 bases, with 14 bases remaining between them. The CDR3 totals 14 residues. Germline CDR1 reads ENHRY; CDR2 reads SYGVKD. CDR3 region: CAISTGLPSYEQYF. DNA for the CDR3: TGTGCCATCAGTACAGGGTTGCCGAGCTACGAGCAGTACTTC.

J is TRBJ2-3 and V is TRBV29-1, with 10 bases that match TRBD1. Germline V gene lookup returns CDR1 SQVTM and CDR2 ANQGSEA. The CDR3 runs 16 residues. After removal of 7 bases from V and 8 bases from J, the junction contained 18 bases not matched to a gene. The CDR3 protein is CSAPDRTGGFGGTQYF. As DNA, the CDR3 is TGCAGCGCCCCGGATCGGACAGGGGGTTTTGGAGGTACGCAGTATTTT.

There are a few counts of this clone. This chain links TRBV29-1 with TRBJ1-1; tentative D call: TRBD1 (5 bases). Germline V gene sequence: CDR1 SQVTM, CDR2 ANQGSEA. The CDR3 extends over 14 amino acids. Trimming pared 6 bases from V and 3 bases from J, leaving 17 bases between. The CDR3 reads CSVGRNSGDTEAFF. CDR3 coding DNA: TGCAGCGTGGGGCGTAACTCGGGGGACACTGAAGCTTTCTTT.

This chain joins TRBV7-9 and TRBJ1-5, with 7 nucleotides matching TRBD1. The CDR3 contains 14 residues. V shed 5 bases and J 5 bases; nucleotides not matched to a gene: 6. CDR1 SEHNR and CDR2 FQNEAQ come from the germline V gene (reference sequence). The CDR3 region has the DNA TGTGCCAGCAGCCCTGACAGGGCGGATCAGCCCCAGCATTTT. This codes for CASSPDRADQPQHF.

The rearrangement joins TRBV19 to TRBJ2-2; 9 positions match TRBD1. From germline, CDR1 is LNHDA and CDR2 SQIVND (reference sequence). The length of the CDR3 is 15 residues. Trimming cost V 6 bases and J 4 bases; bases outside gene matches: 6. The CDR3 is CASRWRTGVTGELFF. In DNA, the CDR3 is TGTGCCAGTAGATGGCGGACAGGGGTCACCGGGGAGCTGTTTTTT.

This rearrangement joins TRBV4-3 to TRBJ2-3, with 9 nucleotides matching TRBD2. The CDR3 sequence is 16 residues long. From germline, CDR1 is LGHNA and CDR2 YSLEER. J was trimmed by 4 bases and V by 0 bases; bases with no gene match: 5. CDR3 coding DNA: TGCGCCAGCAGCCAAGAGATGGCGGGGGGGTCAGATACGCAGTATTTT. Translated, it gives CASSQEMAGGSDTQYF.

As regards this clone: Other nucleotide sequences from this sample produce the same CDR3. The chain uses TRBV18 and TRBJ1-4; D is unresolved. CDR3 length: 13 residues. Per germline, CDR1 KGHSH and CDR2 LQKENI. Trimming removed 3 bases at V and 4 bases at J, with 6 bases between. The CDR3 sequence: CASSPGGNEKLFF. The CDR3 DNA sequence: TGTGCCAGCTCACCGGGCGGTAATGAAAAACTGTTTTTT.

This clone came up a few times. The gene calls are TRBV7-3 and TRBJ1-1; D call uncertain. Trimming took 6 bases from V and 0 from J, leaving 8 bases between them. Germline loops: CDR1 SGHTA, CDR2 FQGTGA. CDR3 length: 13 residues. The CDR3 nucleotides are TGTGCCAGCAGAGAGGACCTGAACACTGAAGCTTTCTTT. This codes for CASREDLNTEAFF. Full variable domain (rest looked up from reference TRBV7-3 and TRBJ1-1): GAGVSQTPSNKVTEKGKYVELRCDPISGHTALYWYRQSLGQGPEFLIYFQGTGAADDSGLPNDRFFAVRPEGSVSTLKIQRTERGDSAVYLCASREDLNTEAFFGQGTRLTVV.